A single sample gave rise to the 31 T cell receptor beta chains below, sequenced in a study of CD8+ T cells in alopecia areata. Following extraction, RNA underwent reverse transcription to cDNA, which served as the sequencing template. Some clones are missing from TCRdb's copy, which holds only in-frame ones; the method was immunoSEQ multiplex PCR. Here the sample spans roughly 130,000 clones, 58% being singletons. The material was CD4+ T cells sorted from blood, obtained at week 0. These receptor sequences come from a human donor with alopecia areata.

Only a few counts were recorded for this clone. The J gene is TRBJ1-5, the V gene TRBV5-8; TRBD1 matches at 10 bases. The ends lost 0 bases at V and 7 bases at J; junction bases unmatched: 7. The CDR3 totals 16 residues. CDR1 and CDR2 from the germline V gene are SGHTS and YDEGEE. The CDR3 sequence is CASSLVGQGVIQPQHF. DNA of the CDR3: TGTGCCAGCAGCTTGGTAGGACAGGGGGTTATACAGCCCCAGCATTTT.

The chain combines TRBV6-5 with TRBJ2-2, with TRBD1 matching 10 bases. The CDR3 is 14 amino acids. CDR1 MNHEY and CDR2 SVGAGI come from the germline V gene. The V gene end was trimmed by 8 bases and the J gene end by 8 bases; junction bases not matched to a gene: 8. CDR3: CASGGTGVSGELFF. CDR3 nucleotide sequence: TGTGCCAGCGGCGGGACAGGGGTTTCGGGGGAGCTGTTTTTT.

This chain links TRBV7-9 with TRBJ2-5, with 13 bases matching TRBD2. J lost 5 bases, V lost 7 bases, and 13 bases had no gene match. The CDR3 loop spans 17 amino acids. Germline CDR1 and CDR2: SEHNR and FQNEAQ (reference sequence). The CDR3 DNA sequence: TGTGCCAGCAACAGATGGACTAGCGGGAGAGTGGCGGAGACCCAGTACTTC. This codes for CASNRWTSGRVAETQYF.

The sample holds a few counts of this clone. This rearrangement joins TRBV5-4 to TRBJ2-1; weak D call: TRBD2 (7 bases). The CDR3 has 17 residues. The V end was cut by 4 bases, the J end by 0 bases, with 17 bases between. Germline CDR1 SGHNT, CDR2 YYREEE (reference sequence). For the CDR3, the DNA is TGTGCCAGCAGCCTAGAACGGGGGGCGGGCTCCTACAATGAGCAGTTCTTC. It is translated as CASSLERGAGSYNEQFF.

The chain recombines TRBV5-6 with TRBJ2-7, with D possibly matching TRBD1 (6 bases). V was cut by 4 bases and J by 0 bases, with 11 bases left in between. CDR1 SGHDT and CDR2 YYEEEE come from the germline V gene. This CDR3 has 14 residues. The CDR3 is CASSIGQNSYEQYF. The CDR3 coding sequence is TGTGCCAGCAGCATCGGACAGAACTCCTACGAGCAGTACTTC. The whole variable domain, filled in from reference TRBV5-6 and TRBJ2-7, reads DAGVTQSPTHLIKTRGQQVTLRCSPKSGHDTVSWYQQALGQGPQFIFQYYEEEERQRGNFPDRFSGHQFPNYSSELNVNALLLGDSALYLCASSIGQNSYEQYFGPGTRLTVT.

The CDR3 loop reads CASSYSGTLEAFF. DNA of the CDR3: TGCGCCAGCAGTTACAGTGGAACCCTCGAAGCTTTCTTT. The chain recombines TRBV23-1 with TRBJ1-1; D is unclear. TRBV23-1 is an open reading frame, and its role is uncertain. Trimming shortened V by 5 bases and J by 8 bases, and 15 bases separated the two germline ends. The CDR3 runs 13 residues.

The V gene is TRBV11-2, the J gene TRBJ1-3; D call uncertain. Per germline, CDR1 SGHAT and CDR2 FQNNGV. V was trimmed by 1 base and J by 5 bases, leaving 6 bases between them. This CDR3 spans 13 amino acids. The CDR3 spells CASSLGPRNTIYF. CDR3 in DNA: TGTGCCAGCAGCTTAGGACCGAGAAACACCATATATTTT.

The gene calls are TRBV6-6 and TRBJ1-2; D unclear. Trimming left V 2 bases short and J 2 bases short, with 9 bases between. There are 14 residues in the CDR3. Germline lookup yields CDR1 MNHNY and CDR2 SVGAGI (reference sequence). CDR3 coding DNA: TGTGCCAGCAGTTACGATACAGACAACTATGGCTACACCTTC. It yields the protein CASSYDTDNYGYTF.

The chain combines TRBV11-2 with TRBJ2-7; D perhaps matches TRBD1 (5 bases). This CDR3 is 14 amino acids long. CDR1 is SGHAT, CDR2 FQNNGV, per germline. V was shortened by 5 bases and J by 13 bases, with 24 bases between the two germline ends. CDR3 protein: CASSPLATAGLQYF. As DNA, the CDR3 is TGTGCCAGCAGCCCATTGGCGACAGCCGGTCTACAATACTTC.

The table lists this clone with a few counts. The V gene is TRBV5-4, the J gene TRBJ1-6, with 8 positions matching TRBD1. With V trimmed by 4 bases and J by 6 bases, 6 bases remained unmatched. Germline lookup yields CDR1 SGHNT and CDR2 YYREEE (reference sequence). This CDR3 has 15 residues. The CDR3 bases are TGTGCCAGCAGCGCCACAGGGGGAGGTAATTCACCCCTCCACTTT. Translation gives CASSATGGGNSPLHF.

This clone occurred a few times. This sequence joins TRBV10-3 and TRBJ2-1; 9 nucleotides match TRBD2. The V gene end was trimmed by 0 bases and the J gene end by 8 bases; junction bases not matched to a gene: 14. The CDR3 extends over 18 amino acids. Germline CDR1 ENHRY, CDR2 SYGVKD. CDR3 sequence: CAISESPGRAGGRYEQFF. The CDR3 nucleotides read TGTGCCATCAGTGAGTCTCCTGGTCGAGCGGGGGGCCGGTATGAGCAGTTCTTC.

The V and J genes are TRBV2 and TRBJ1-4; D gene uncertain. Germline CDR1 SNHLY, CDR2 FYNNEI. The V gene lost 6 bases and the J gene lost 8 bases, with 10 bases spanning the gap. The CDR3 is 12 residues long. The DNA for the CDR3 is TGTGCCAGCAGGGAGGAGGCCGAAAAACTGTTTTTT. Its protein is CASREEAEKLFF. The variable domain in full, with the rest retrieved from reference TRBV2 and TRBJ1-4, is EPEVTQTPSHQVTQMGQEVILRCVPISNHLYFYWYRQILGQKVEFLVSFYNNEISEKSEIFDDQFSVERPDGSNFTLKIRSTKLEDSAMYFCASREEAEKLFFGSGTQLSVL.

CDR3 nucleotide sequence: TGCGCCAGCAGCTTGGGGGCGAGTCAAGAGACCCAGTACTTC. As protein: CASSLGASQETQYF. The V call is TRBV5-1, the J call TRBJ2-5; unclear D gene. CDR3 length: 14 residues. V was trimmed by 0 bases and J by 2 bases, leaving 8 bases between them. The germline gives CDR1 SGHRS, CDR2 YFSETQ.

The J gene is TRBJ1-1, the V gene TRBV29-1; D not resolved. CDR1 SQVTM and CDR2 ANQGSEA come from the germline V gene. The CDR3 runs 13 residues. Trimming stripped 6 bases from V and 4 bases from J, with 15 bases between. The CDR3 DNA reads TGCAGCGTCAACACCGATCGGGGCACTGAAGCTTTCTTT. Its protein product is CSVNTDRGTEAFF.

This clone has only a few counts. In the same sample, other DNA sequences code for this CDR3. This chain links TRBV7-2 with TRBJ2-3; D gene uncertain. The length of the CDR3 is 12 residues. Looked up from germline, CDR1 is SGHTA and CDR2 is FQGNSA. Deletions cut 5 bases from V and 2 bases from J, with 5 bases between. The CDR3 bases are TGTGCCAGCAGCCCGTACACAGATACGCAGTATTTT. Protein: CASSPYTDTQYF.

Concerning this clone: The sample holds other DNA sequences that translate to the same CDR3. J is TRBJ2-2 and V is TRBV5-1; no clear D gene. CDR1 is SGHRS and CDR2 is YFSETQ in the germline V gene. This CDR3 region has 14 residues. The V end was cut by 0 bases, the J end by 1 base, with 4 bases between. The CDR3, as DNA: TGCGCCAGCAGCTTGGGGGAGAACACCGGGGAGCTGTTTTTT. Its translation: CASSLGENTGELFF.

This clone was recorded only once. The rearrangement uses TRBV29-1 and TRBJ1-1; 8 positions agree with TRBD1. Per the germline V gene, CDR1 is SQVTM and CDR2 is ANQGSEA. V lost 4 bases, J lost 4 bases, and 2 bases stayed unmatched. CDR3 length: 12 amino acids. Here the CDR3 DNA reads TGCAGCGTTGTCGGACAGGGCACTGAAGCTTTCTTT. Protein sequence: CSVVGQGTEAFF.

This rearrangement joins TRBV5-4 to TRBJ2-3; D is perhaps TRBD2 (5 bases). Germline-derived CDR1 and CDR2 are SGHNT and YYREEE (reference sequence). Deletions cut 4 bases from V and 5 bases from J, with 11 bases between. This CDR3 comprises 13 residues. The CDR3 DNA follows: TGTGCCAGCAGCCTGGAGGTTGTAGATACGCAGTATTTT. Amino acid sequence: CASSLEVVDTQYF.

The chain employs TRBV9 and TRBJ2-5; tentative D call: TRBD1 (6 bases). This CDR3 has 14 residues. V dropped 4 bases and J dropped 2 bases, with 12 bases sitting between them. Germline-derived CDR1 and CDR2 are SGDLS and YYNGEE. The CDR3 DNA sequence: TGTGCCAGCAGCACCTCTACAGGGCAAGAGACCCAGTACTTC. Its translation is CASSTSTGQETQYF.

The chain recombines TRBV7-3 with TRBJ2-1, with 12 bases aligning to TRBD2. Germline CDR1 and CDR2: SGHTA and FQGTGA. There are 15 residues in the CDR3. Trimming removed 5 bases from V and 12 bases from J; junction bases left unmatched: 11. The CDR3 DNA follows: TGTGCCAGCAGCAGACTAGCGGGAGCCCCACAAGGGCAGTTCTTC. Translating it yields CASSRLAGAPQGQFF.

The rearrangement uses TRBV15 and TRBJ2-5, with D perhaps being TRBD1 or TRBD2 (5 bases each). This CDR3 is built from 16 residues. Germline assignment: CDR1 LNHNV and CDR2 YYDKDF (reference sequence). Trimming left V 1 base short and J 3 bases short, with 15 bases between. The CDR3 spells CATSRGIARGEETQYF. In nucleotides, the CDR3 is TGTGCCACCAGCAGAGGGATAGCGCGAGGGGAAGAGACCCAGTACTTC.

The V gene is TRBV2, the J gene TRBJ2-5; a possible D gene is TRBD1 (6 bases). With 7 bases removed from V and 2 bases from J, the gap between germline ends came to 14 bases. Germline values: CDR1 SNHLY, CDR2 FYNNEI. This CDR3 has 14 amino acids. The CDR3 loop reads CASKSTQGQETQYF. The CDR3 DNA reads as TGTGCCAGCAAGTCTACACAGGGACAAGAGACCCAGTACTTC.

V and J are TRBV9 and TRBJ1-3; D gene uncertain. The CDR3 sequence is 15 residues long. Germline CDR1 and CDR2: SGDLS and YYNGEE. Trimming took 3 bases from V and 1 from J, leaving 11 bases between them. In DNA form, the CDR3 reads TGTGCCAGCAGCGAGGGAGCCATTTCTGGAAACACCATATATTTT. It specifies CASSEGAISGNTIYF.

This clone occurred once. The chain has TRBV5-1 and TRBJ2-7, with TRBD2 identical over 8 bases. The CDR3 is 15 residues long. V dropped 1 base and J dropped 6; count of bases not matched to a gene: 9. Germline CDR1 and CDR2: SGHRS and YFSETQ. CDR3 loop: CASSLSPAGEGEQYF. The CDR3 DNA reads TGCGCCAGCAGCTTGTCCCCAGCGGGAGAAGGCGAGCAGTACTTC. The full variable domain, with the rest looked up from reference TRBV5-1 and TRBJ2-7, is KAGVTQTPRYLIKTRGQQVTLSCSPISGHRSVSWYQQTPGQGLQFLFEYFSETQRNKGNFPGRFSGRQFSNSRSEMNVSTLELGDSALYLCASSLSPAGEGEQYFGPGTRLTVT.

The chain employs TRBV2 and TRBJ2-4, with D tentatively TRBD2 (6 bases). Germline V gene sequence: CDR1 SNHLY, CDR2 FYNNEI. Between the trimmed V and J ends, which lost 4 bases and 9 bases, there was a span of 13 bases. The CDR3 loop spans 13 amino acids. The CDR3 DNA is TGTGCCAGCAGTGGACTAGAACTCAGCATTCAGTACTTC. Protein: CASSGLELSIQYF.

The genes are TRBV5-1 and TRBJ1-2, with a weak D call TRBD1 (5 bases). In germline, CDR1 is SGHRS, CDR2 YFSETQ. The CDR3 totals 13 residues. Trimming shortened V by 5 bases and J by 3 bases, and 11 bases separated the two germline ends. The CDR3 region is CASRQDTDYGYTF. CDR3 DNA: TGCGCCAGCAGGCAGGACACGGACTATGGCTACACCTTC. Full variable domain (remainder filled in from reference TRBV5-1 and TRBJ1-2): KAGVTQTPRYLIKTRGQQVTLSCSPISGHRSVSWYQQTPGQGLQFLFEYFSETQRNKGNFPGRFSGRQFSNSRSEMNVSTLELGDSALYLCASRQDTDYGYTFGSGTRLTVV.

The chain links TRBV19 to TRBJ1-1, with D maybe TRBD1 (6 bases). Germline CDR1 reads LNHDA; CDR2 reads SQIVND (reference sequence). There are 16 residues in the CDR3. Trimming removed 2 bases at V and 3 bases at J, with 16 bases between. CDR3 amino acids: CASSIWLGATDTEAFF. DNA of the CDR3: TGTGCCAGTAGTATATGGCTGGGGGCAACTGACACTGAAGCTTTCTTT.

This clone was seen only a few times. The chain employs TRBV18 and TRBJ1-5, with D maybe TRBD1 (5 bases). This CDR3 is built from 16 residues. Trimming removed 0 bases from V and 3 bases from J, with 12 bases in between. Germline assignment: CDR1 KGHSH and CDR2 LQKENI. In DNA form, the CDR3 reads TGTGCCAGCTCACCACCCGACGGGGGAAACAATCAGCCCCAGCATTTT. It codes for CASSPPDGGNNQPQHF.

Comments on this clone: Other nucleotide sequences from this sample produce the same CDR3. The CDR3 loop is CASSAGRETQYF. The CDR3 nucleotides are TGCGCCAGCAGCGCAGGTAGAGAGACCCAGTACTTC. The rearrangement joins TRBV5-1 to TRBJ2-5; D gene uncertain. V was pared by 4 bases and J by 4 bases, with 8 bases between. Germline CDR1 reads SGHRS; CDR2 reads YFSETQ. There are 12 residues in the CDR3.

This clone appeared a few times. The chain links TRBV19 to TRBJ1-2; 10 bases align to TRBD1. The CDR3 totals 15 residues. Germline V CDR1 and CDR2: LNHDA, SQIVND (reference sequence). After removal of 5 bases from V and 5 bases from J, the junction contained 8 bases not matched to a gene. CDR3 DNA sequence: TGTGCCAGTAGTTCCCGGGACAGGGGTGGATATGGCTACACCTTC. Translated: CASSSRDRGGYGYTF.

The chain uses TRBV2 and TRBJ2-6; D unclear. The V end lost 1 base, the J end lost 1 base, and 5 bases lay between the germline ends. This CDR3 spans 15 amino acids. Germline CDR1 reads SNHLY; CDR2 reads FYNNEI. The CDR3 DNA is TGTGCCAGCAGTGAAGAGGGATCTGGGGCCAACGTCCTGACTTTC. Translation gives CASSEEGSGANVLTF. The variable domain in full, with the rest retrieved from reference TRBV2 and TRBJ2-6, is EPEVTQTPSHQVTQMGQEVILRCVPISNHLYFYWYRQILGQKVEFLVSFYNNEISEKSEIFDDQFSVERPDGSNFTLKIRSTKLEDSAMYFCASSEEGSGANVLTFGAGSRLTVL.